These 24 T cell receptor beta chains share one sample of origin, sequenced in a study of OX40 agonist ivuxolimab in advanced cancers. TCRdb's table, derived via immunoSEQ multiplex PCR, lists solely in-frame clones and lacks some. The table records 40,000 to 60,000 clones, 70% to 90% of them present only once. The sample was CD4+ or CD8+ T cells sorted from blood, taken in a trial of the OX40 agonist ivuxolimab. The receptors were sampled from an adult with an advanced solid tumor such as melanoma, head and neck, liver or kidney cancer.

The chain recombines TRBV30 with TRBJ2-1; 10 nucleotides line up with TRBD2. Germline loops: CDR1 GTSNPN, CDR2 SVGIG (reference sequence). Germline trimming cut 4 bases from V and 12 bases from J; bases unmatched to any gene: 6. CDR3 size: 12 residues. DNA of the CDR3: TGTGCCTGGACTAGCGGGGGAGCCGGGCAGTTCTTC. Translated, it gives CAWTSGGAGQFF.

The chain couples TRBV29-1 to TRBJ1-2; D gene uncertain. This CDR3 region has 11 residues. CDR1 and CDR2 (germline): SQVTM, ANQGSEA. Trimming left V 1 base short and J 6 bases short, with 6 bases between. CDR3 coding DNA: TGCAGCGTTGAAGTAACAGATGGCTACACCTTC. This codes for CSVEVTDGYTF.

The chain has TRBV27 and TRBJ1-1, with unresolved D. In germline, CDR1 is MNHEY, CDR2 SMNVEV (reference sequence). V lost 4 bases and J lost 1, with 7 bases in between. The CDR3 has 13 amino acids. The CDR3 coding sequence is TGTGCCAGCAGTTCCTGGCCGAACACTGAAGCTTTCTTT. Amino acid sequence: CASSSWPNTEAFF.

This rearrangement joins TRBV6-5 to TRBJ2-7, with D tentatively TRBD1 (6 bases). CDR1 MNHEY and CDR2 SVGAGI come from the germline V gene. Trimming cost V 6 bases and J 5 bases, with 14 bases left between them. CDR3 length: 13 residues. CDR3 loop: CASSETGYNEQYF. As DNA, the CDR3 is TGTGCCAGCAGCGAAACAGGGTACAACGAGCAGTACTTC.

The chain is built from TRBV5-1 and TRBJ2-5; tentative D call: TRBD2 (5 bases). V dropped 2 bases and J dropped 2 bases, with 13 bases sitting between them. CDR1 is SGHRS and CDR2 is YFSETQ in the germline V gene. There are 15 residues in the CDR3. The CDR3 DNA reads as TGCGCCAGCAGCTTTCTGCCGGGAACACAAGAGACCCAGTACTTC. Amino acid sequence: CASSFLPGTQETQYF.

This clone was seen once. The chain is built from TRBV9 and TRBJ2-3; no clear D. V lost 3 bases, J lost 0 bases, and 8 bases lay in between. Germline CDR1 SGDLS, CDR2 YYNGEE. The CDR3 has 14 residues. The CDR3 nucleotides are TGTGCCAGCAGCGCCCCGACTAGCACAGATACGCAGTATTTT. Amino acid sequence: CASSAPTSTDTQYF. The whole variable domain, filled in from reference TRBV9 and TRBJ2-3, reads DSGVTQTPKHLITATGQRVTLRCSPRSGDLSVYWYQQSLDQGLQFLIQYYNGEERAKGNILERFSAQQFPDLHSELNLSSLELGDSALYFCASSAPTSTDTQYFGPGTRLTVL.

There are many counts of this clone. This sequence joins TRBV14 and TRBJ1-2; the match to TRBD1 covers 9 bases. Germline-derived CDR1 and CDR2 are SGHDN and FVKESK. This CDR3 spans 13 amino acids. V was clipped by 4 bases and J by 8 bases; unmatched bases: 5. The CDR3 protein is CASSPGTGLGYTF. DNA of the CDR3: TGTGCCAGCAGCCCAGGGACAGGGCTAGGCTACACCTTC.

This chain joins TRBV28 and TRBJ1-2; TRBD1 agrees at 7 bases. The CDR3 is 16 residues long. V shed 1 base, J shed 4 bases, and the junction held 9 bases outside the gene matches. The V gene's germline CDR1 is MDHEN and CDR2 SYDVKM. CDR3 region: CASSLFRTGGVYGYTF. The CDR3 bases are TGTGCCAGCAGTTTATTCAGGACAGGAGGGGTCTATGGCTACACCTTC.

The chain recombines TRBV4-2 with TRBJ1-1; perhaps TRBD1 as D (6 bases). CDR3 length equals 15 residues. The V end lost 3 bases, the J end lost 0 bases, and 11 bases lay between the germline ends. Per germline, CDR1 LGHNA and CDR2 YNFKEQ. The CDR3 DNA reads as TGTGCCAGCAGCCAGCTAACAGGGATGAACACTGAAGCTTTCTTT. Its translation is CASSQLTGMNTEAFF.

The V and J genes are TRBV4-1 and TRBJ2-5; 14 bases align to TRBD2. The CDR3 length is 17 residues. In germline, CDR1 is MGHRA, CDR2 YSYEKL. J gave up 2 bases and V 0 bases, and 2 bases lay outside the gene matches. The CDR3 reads CASSQEGLAGGQETQYF. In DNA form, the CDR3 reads TGCGCCAGCAGCCAAGAAGGACTAGCGGGGGGTCAAGAGACCCAGTACTTC.

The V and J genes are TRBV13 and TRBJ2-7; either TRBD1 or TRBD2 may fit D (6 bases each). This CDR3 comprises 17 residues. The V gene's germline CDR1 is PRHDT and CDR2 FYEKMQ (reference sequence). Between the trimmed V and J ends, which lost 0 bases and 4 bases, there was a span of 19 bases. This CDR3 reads CASSLGETGTRFYEQYF. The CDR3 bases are TGTGCCAGCAGCTTAGGGGAAACAGGGACTCGGTTTTACGAGCAGTACTTC.

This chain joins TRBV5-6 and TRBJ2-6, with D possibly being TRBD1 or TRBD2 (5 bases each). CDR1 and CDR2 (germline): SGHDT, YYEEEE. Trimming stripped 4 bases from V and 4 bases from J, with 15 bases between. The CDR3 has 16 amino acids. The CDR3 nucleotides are TGTGCCAGCAGCAGGGACGGAGGCCTCGGGGCCAACGTCCTGACTTTC. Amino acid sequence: CASSRDGGLGANVLTF.

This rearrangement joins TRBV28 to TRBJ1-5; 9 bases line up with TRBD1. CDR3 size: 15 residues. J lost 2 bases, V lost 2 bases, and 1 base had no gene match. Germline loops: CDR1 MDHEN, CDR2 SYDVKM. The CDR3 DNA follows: TGTGCCAGCAGTTTAAGGGACAGGGGCAATCAGCCCCAGCATTTT. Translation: CASSLRDRGNQPQHF.

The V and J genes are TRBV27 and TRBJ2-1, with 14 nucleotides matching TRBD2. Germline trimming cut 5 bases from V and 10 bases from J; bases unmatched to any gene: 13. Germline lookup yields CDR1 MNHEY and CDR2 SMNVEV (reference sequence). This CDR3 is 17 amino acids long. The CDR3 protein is CASSQTSGGASPLEQFF. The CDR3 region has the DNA TGTGCCAGCAGTCAGACTAGCGGGGGGGCCTCACCGTTGGAGCAGTTCTTC.

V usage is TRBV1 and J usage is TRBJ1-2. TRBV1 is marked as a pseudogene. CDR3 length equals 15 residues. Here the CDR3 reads CTSSQSGFTNYGYTF. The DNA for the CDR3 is TGCACCAGCAGCCAATCGGGGTTCACTAACTATGGCTACACCTTC.

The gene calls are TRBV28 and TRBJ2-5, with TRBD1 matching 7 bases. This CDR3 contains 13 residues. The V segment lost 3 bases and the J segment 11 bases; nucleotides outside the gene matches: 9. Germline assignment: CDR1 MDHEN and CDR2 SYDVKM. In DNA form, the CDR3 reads TGTGCCAGCAGTTTGGGGACAGCAGGAGAGCAGTACTTC. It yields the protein CASSLGTAGEQYF.

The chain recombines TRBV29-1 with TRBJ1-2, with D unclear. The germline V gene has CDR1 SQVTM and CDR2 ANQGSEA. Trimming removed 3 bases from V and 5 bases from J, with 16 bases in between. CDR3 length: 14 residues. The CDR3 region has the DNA TGCAGCGTTGACCGAAGGCACAGCCAATATGGCTACACCTTC. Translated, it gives CSVDRRHSQYGYTF.

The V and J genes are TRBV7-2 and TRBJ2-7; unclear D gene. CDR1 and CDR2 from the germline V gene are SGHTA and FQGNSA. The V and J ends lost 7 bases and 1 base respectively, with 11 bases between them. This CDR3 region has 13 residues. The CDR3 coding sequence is TGTGCCAGCAACAACAAGGTATCCTACGAGCAGTACTTC. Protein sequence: CASNNKVSYEQYF.

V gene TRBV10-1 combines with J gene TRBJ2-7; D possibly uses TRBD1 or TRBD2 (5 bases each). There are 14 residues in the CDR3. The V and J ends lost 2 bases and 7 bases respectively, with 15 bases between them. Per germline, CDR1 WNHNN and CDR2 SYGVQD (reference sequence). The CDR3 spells CASSESQGPGEQYF. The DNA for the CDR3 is TGCGCCAGCAGTGAGAGCCAGGGACCAGGAGAGCAGTACTTC.

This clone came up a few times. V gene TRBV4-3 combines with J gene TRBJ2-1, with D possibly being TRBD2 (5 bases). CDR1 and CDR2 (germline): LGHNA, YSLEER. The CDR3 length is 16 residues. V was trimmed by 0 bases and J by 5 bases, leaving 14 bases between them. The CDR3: CASSQDHRGRHNEQFF. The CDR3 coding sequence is TGCGCCAGCAGCCAAGATCACCGGGGTAGGCACAATGAGCAGTTCTTC.

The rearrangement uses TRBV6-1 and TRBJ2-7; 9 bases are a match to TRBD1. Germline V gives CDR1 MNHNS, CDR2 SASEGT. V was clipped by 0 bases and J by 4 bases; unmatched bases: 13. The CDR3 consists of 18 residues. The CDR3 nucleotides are TGTGCCAGCAGTGAAGCGGAAGGGACAGGGTTGACGGTATACGAGCAGTACTTC. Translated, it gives CASSEAEGTGLTVYEQYF.

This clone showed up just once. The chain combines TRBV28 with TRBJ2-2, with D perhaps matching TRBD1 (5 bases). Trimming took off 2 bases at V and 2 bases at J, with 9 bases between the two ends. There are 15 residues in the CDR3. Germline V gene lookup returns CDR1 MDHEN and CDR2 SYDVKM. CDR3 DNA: TGTGCCAGCAGTTTAGACAGATATAACACCGGGGAGCTGTTTTTT. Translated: CASSLDRYNTGELFF.

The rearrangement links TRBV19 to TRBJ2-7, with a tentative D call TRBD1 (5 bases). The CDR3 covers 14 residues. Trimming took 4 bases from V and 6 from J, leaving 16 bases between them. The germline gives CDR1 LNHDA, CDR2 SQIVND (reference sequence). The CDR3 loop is CASSTQQDMGEQYF. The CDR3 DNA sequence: TGTGCCAGTAGTACCCAACAGGACATGGGCGAGCAGTACTTC.

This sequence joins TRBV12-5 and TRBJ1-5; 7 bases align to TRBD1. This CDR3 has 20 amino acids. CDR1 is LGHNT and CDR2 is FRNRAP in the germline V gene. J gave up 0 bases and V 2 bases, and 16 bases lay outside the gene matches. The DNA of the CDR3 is TGTGCTAGTGGTTTGCCCTTTACTGGGACAGACCTAGATAGCAATCAGCCCCAGCATTTT. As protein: CASGLPFTGTDLDSNQPQHF.